The 15 T cell receptor beta chains reported below all come from one sample, sequenced in a study of T cell repertoires in cytomegalovirus infection. TCRdb fed the reads into MiXCR, producing one record per CDR3 protein. The repertoire holds about half a million distinct CDR3 sequences, with roughly a third as singletons. These TCRs are of unknown antigen specificity. Sequences were derived from cultured PBMCs, sampled from culture after CMV antigen stimulation. These receptors were collected from a human donor in good health (CMV status not recorded). Some clones in this sample may be carry-over from other donors' samples.

This clonotype turned up a few times. The rearrangement links TRBV28 to TRBJ1-5; 8 bases map to TRBD1. Trimming removed 3 bases from V and 4 bases from J; junction bases left unmatched: 5. CDR3 length: 15 amino acids. The germline V gene has CDR1 MDHEN and CDR2 SYDVKM. CDR3 loop: CASSLDRVWNQPQHF. The CDR3 nucleotides are TGTGCCAGCAGTTTGGACAGGGTTTGGAATCAGCCCCAGCATTTT.

This clonotype was detected a few times. The CDR3 DNA is TGTGCCATCAGTGAGAAGACACCAGCTAATGAAAAACTGTTTTTT. Translated: CAISEKTPANEKLFF. The chain recombines TRBV10-3 with TRBJ1-4, with no clear D. The V end lost 2 bases, the J end lost 3 bases, and 10 bases lay between the germline ends. The CDR3 contains 15 residues. The germline V gene encodes CDR1 ENHRY and CDR2 SYGVKD.

There are a few counts of this clonotype. The chain has TRBV6-2 or TRBV6-3 and TRBJ2-7, with 15 bases fitting TRBD2. The germline CDR1 and CDR2 sequences are MNHEY and SVGEGT. This CDR3 spans 17 amino acids. The J segment lost 4 bases and the V segment lost 1 base, leaving 5 bases of the junction unmatched. The DNA for the CDR3 is TGTGCCAGCAGTTACTTTGGGACTAGCGGGAGGAGATACGAGCAGTACTTC. This sequence encodes CASSYFGTSGRRYEQYF.

The chain is built from TRBV12-3 or TRBV12-4 and TRBJ2-1, with no clear D. This CDR3 is 16 amino acids long. V was clipped by 5 bases and J by 8 bases, with 22 bases between them. CDR3 in DNA: TGTGCCAGCAGTCAAACCCTGGGGTTACGCGCCCATGAGCAGTTCTTC. This encodes CASSQTLGLRAHEQFF.

The genes are TRBV20-1 and TRBJ2-7, with D tentatively TRBD2 (5 bases). Germline CDR1 DFQATT, CDR2 SNEGSKA (reference sequence). V lost 3 bases and J 6 bases, leaving 15 bases between the germline ends. The CDR3 runs 13 residues. DNA of the CDR3: TGCAGTGCTAGTGGAGACGGAGGTTCCGAGCAGTACTTC. Its translation is CSASGDGGSEQYF.

This CDR3 is CASSPWAGDREHEQYF. In nucleotides, the CDR3 is TGTGCCAGCAGCCCTTGGGCGGGGGATAGGGAGCACGAGCAGTACTTC. V and J are TRBV5-6 and TRBJ2-7; TRBD2 matches 7 bases. V lost 4 bases to trimming and J lost 5 bases; unmatched junction nucleotides: 15. Germline V lookup: CDR1 SGHDT, CDR2 YYEEEE. The CDR3 consists of 16 residues.

The rearrangement links TRBV5-4 to TRBJ1-1; D not resolved. The germline V and J ends were trimmed by 2 bases and 6 bases, with 20 bases remaining between them. CDR3 length: 16 amino acids. Looked up from germline, CDR1 is SGHNT and CDR2 is YYREEE (reference sequence). CDR3 protein: CASSFPGGVGSAEAFF. CDR3 nucleotides: TGTGCCAGCAGCTTTCCTGGTGGGGTGGGATCGGCTGAAGCTTTCTTT.

This clonotype has just a few counts. CDR3 amino acids: CASSLERVSNEQFF. CDR3 sequence (DNA): TGTGCCAGCAGCTTAGAACGGGTCTCCAATGAGCAGTTCTTC. V gene TRBV7-2 combines with J gene TRBJ2-1; D is uncertain. The V gene lost 1 base and the J gene lost 6 bases, with 10 bases spanning the gap. The germline CDR1 and CDR2 sequences are SGHTA and FQGNSA. The CDR3 sequence is 14 residues long.

This clonotype was recorded a few times. The chain employs TRBV7-2 and TRBJ2-1; D not certain. Trimming left V 2 bases short and J 12 bases short, with 11 bases between. The CDR3 has 12 residues. The germline CDR1 and CDR2 sequences are SGHTA and FQGNSA. The CDR3, as DNA: TGTGCCAGCAGCTTACGCACGACTGGGCAGTTCTTC. Translated, it gives CASSLRTTGQFF.

The V gene is TRBV28, the J gene TRBJ2-7, with D unclear. Germline lookup yields CDR1 MDHEN and CDR2 SYDVKM. V was cut by 5 bases and J by 6 bases, with 17 bases left in between. This CDR3 comprises 14 residues. The CDR3 coding sequence is TGTGCCAGCAGTCCCGGACCGTCACTCGGCGAGCAGTACGTC. It specifies CASSPGPSLGEQYV.

In this sample, this clonotype turned up a few times. The chain links TRBV2 to TRBJ2-5, with TRBD2 as a possible D gene (5 bases). The V gene lost 6 bases and the J gene lost 5 bases, with 16 bases spanning the gap. This CDR3 comprises 14 residues. Germline CDR1 is SNHLY and CDR2 is FYNNEI. The CDR3 nucleotides read TGTGCCAGCAGGAGGGTTTGGACTTCTGAGACCCAGTACTTC. It translates to CASRRVWTSETQYF.

This rearrangement joins TRBV7-9 to TRBJ1-1, with a weak D call TRBD1 (5 bases). Germline CDR1 SEHNR, CDR2 FQNEAQ (reference sequence). The CDR3 is 13 residues long. The V end was cut by 5 bases, the J end by 8 bases, with 15 bases between. Here the CDR3 DNA reads TGTGCCAGCAGCCCAGGCGTTCGGGGGGAAGCTTTCTTT. Translated, it gives CASSPGVRGEAFF.

In this sample, this clonotype turned up a few times. The chain joins TRBV12-3 or TRBV12-4 to TRBJ2-3; tentative D call: TRBD1 (5 bases). V lost 3 bases and J lost 3, with 22 bases in between. The CDR3 loop spans 18 amino acids. The CDR3 here is CASSFAPRAVRMTDTQYF. The CDR3 DNA reads as TGTGCCAGCAGTTTTGCCCCCAGGGCCGTAAGAATGACAGATACGCAGTATTTT.

The chain couples TRBV6-5 to TRBJ2-6; D is perhaps TRBD1 (5 bases). The V gene's germline CDR1 is MNHEY and CDR2 SVGAGI. Trimming left V 4 bases short and J 2 bases short, with 12 bases between. This CDR3 contains 16 residues. The CDR3 loop is CASSSIQGTGANVLTF. CDR3 DNA sequence: TGTGCCAGCAGTTCCATCCAGGGAACTGGGGCCAACGTCCTGACTTTC.

The CDR3 DNA is TGTGCCAGCAGCCCCGAGACCACGCCTAGCCCCTACGAGCAGTACTTC. This encodes CASSPETTPSPYEQYF. This chain connects TRBV7-9 to TRBJ2-7; a possible D gene is TRBD2 (5 bases). Trimming removed 5 bases at V and 2 bases at J, with 19 bases between. This CDR3 is built from 16 residues. Germline loops: CDR1 SEHNR, CDR2 FQNEAQ (reference sequence). Using reference TRBV7-9 and TRBJ2-7 for the parts outside the CDR3, the full variable domain is DTGVSQNPRHKITKRGQNVTFRCDPISEHNRLYWYRQTLGQGPEFLTYFQNEAQLEKSRLLSDRFSAERPKGSFSTLEIQRTEQGDSAMYLCASSPETTPSPYEQYFGPGTRLTVT.